This TCR beta chain was obtained from a study of cytomegalovirus exposure and HLA in healthy donors. The primer mix had 60 Vbeta and 13 Jbeta primers. The authors' processing: Counted up in a later analysis, unique TCR beta chains came to some 75 million, with some 11 million shared. Profiling relied on immunoSEQ multiplex PCR, and the TCRdb table lists in-frame clones only, not all of them. The V and J calls and clone size come from that table; D and trimming were worked out from the DNA. The sample's table shows more than 95,000 clones. J gave up 0 bases and V 6 bases, and 3 bases lay outside the gene matches. CDR1 and CDR2 (germline): MDHEN, SYDVKM. The CDR3 covers 14 residues.

V is TRBV28 and J is TRBJ2-7, with 9 bases matching TRBD1. Sequencing used PBMCs. The clonotype originates from a man aged 40-50 years in good health and CMV-seronegative. CDR3 protein: CASRTGQGSYEQYF. CDR3 in DNA: TGTGCCAGCAGGACGGGACAGGGCTCCTACGAGCAGTACTTC.